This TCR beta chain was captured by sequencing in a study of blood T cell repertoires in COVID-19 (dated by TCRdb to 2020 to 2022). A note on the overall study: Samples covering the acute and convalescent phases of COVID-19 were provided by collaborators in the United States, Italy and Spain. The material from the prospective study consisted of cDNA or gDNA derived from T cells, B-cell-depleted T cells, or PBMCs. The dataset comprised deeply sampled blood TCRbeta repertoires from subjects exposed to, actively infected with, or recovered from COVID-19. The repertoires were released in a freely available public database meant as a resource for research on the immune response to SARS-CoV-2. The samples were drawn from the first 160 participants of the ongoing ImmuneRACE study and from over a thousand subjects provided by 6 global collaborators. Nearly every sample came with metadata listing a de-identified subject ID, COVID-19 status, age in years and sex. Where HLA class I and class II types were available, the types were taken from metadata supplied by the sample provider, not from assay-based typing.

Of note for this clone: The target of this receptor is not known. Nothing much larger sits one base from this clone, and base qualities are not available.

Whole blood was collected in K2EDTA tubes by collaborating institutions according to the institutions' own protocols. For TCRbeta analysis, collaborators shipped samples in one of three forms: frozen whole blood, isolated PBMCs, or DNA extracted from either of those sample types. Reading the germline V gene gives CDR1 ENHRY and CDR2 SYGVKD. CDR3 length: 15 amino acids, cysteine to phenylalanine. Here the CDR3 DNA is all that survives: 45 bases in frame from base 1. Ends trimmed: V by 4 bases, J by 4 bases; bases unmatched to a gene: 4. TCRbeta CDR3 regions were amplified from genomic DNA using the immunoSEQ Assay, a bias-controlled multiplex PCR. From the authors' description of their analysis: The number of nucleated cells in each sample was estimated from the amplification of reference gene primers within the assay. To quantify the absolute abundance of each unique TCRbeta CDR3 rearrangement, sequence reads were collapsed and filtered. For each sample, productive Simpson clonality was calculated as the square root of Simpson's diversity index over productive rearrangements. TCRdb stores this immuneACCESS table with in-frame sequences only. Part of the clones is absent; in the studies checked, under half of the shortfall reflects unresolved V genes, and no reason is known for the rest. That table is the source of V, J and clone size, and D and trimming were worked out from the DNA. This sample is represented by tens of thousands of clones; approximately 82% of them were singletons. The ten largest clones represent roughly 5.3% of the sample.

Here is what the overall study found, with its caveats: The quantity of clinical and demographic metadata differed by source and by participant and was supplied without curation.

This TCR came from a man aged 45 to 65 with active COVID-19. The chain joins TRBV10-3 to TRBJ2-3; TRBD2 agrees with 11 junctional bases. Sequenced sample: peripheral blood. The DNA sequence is TGTGCCATCAGTGCGGCTAGCGGGGGGCCAGATACGCAGTATTTT. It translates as CAISAASGGPDTQYF.